This T cell receptor (beta chain) appears in the sequencing data of a study of T cell changes during pregnancy in multiple sclerosis. Only in-frame clones appear in the TCRdb table, and some are missing; sequencing was by immunoSEQ multiplex PCR. This table holds about 73,000 clones, approximately 87% found once. The receptor was derived from a female donor in good health, enrolled as a control in a pregnancy study. The sample in question was peripheral blood, obtained after pregnancy.

CDR3 bases: TGTGCCAGCAGCCCCGGACAGGACCGAGAGACCCAGTACTTC. This translates into CASSPGQDRETQYF. The chain joins TRBV9 to TRBJ2-5, with 7 bases aligning to TRBD1. V was pared by 4 bases and J by 4 bases, with 7 bases of the junction left unmatched. Germline V lookup: CDR1 SGDLS, CDR2 YYNGEE. The CDR3 is 14 residues long. Drawing the rest from reference TRBV9 and TRBJ2-5, the complete variable domain is DSGVTQTPKHLITATGQRVTLRCSPRSGDLSVYWYQQSLDQGLQFLIQYYNGEERAKGNILERFSAQQFPDLHSELNLSSLELGDSALYFCASSPGQDRETQYFGPGTRLLVL.